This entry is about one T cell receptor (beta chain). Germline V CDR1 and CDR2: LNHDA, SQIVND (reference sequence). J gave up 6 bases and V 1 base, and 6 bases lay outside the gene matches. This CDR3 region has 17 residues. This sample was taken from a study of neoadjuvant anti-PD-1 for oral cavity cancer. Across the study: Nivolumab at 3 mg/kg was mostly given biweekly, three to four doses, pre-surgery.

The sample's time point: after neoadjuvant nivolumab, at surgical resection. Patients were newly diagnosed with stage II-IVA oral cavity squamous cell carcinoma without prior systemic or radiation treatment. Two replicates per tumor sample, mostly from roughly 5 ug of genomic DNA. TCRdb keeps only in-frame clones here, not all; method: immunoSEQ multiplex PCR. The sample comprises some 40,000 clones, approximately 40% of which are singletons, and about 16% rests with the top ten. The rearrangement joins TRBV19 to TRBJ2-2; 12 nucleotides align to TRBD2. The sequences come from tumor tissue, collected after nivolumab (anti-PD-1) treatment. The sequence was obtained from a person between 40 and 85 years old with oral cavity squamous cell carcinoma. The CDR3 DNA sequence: TGTGCCAGTAGTATAGCTCTAGCGGGGGGGCCTCCCGGGGAGCTGTTTTTT. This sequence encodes CASSIALAGGPPGELFF.